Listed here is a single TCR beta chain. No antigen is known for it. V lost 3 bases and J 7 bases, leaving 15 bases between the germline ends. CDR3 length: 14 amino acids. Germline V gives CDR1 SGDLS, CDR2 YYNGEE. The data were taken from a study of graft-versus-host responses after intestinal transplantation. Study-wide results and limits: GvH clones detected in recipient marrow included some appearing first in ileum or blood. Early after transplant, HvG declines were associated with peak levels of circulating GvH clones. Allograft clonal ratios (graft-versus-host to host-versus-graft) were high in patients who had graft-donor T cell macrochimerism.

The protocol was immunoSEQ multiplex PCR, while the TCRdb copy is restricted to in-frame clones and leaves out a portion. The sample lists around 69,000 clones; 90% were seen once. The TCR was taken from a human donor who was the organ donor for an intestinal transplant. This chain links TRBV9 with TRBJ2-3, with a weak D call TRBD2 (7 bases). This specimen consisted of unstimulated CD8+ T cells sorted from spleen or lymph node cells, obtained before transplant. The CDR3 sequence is CASSAPTGGHTQYF. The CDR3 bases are TGTGCCAGCAGCGCCCCTACGGGGGGCCATACGCAGTATTTT.